This is a list of T cell receptor beta chains from one sample in a study of PD-L1 blockade in urothelial cancer. Profiled with immunoSEQ multiplex PCR; TCRdb holds only in-frame clones, not every one. The table includes approximately 50,000 clones, approximately 78% detected once. Sequenced material: PBMCs, taken around atezolizumab (anti-PD-L1) treatment. These receptors were taken from a man in his fifties or sixties with urothelial cancer. Each CDR3 is given with its conserved first and last residue. D genes are given only for firm matches. The size field is filled for only some rows; it gives once, few, many or a size class.

clone_size: -
cdr3_length: 15
v_call: TRBV5-1
j_call: TRBJ1-6
d_call: -
cdr3_nt: TGCGCCAGCAGCTTGGGGACACAACCGAATTCACCCCTCCACTTT
cdr3_aa: CASSLGTQPNSPLHF

clone_size: -
cdr3_length: 15
v_call: TRBV5-1
j_call: TRBJ2-5
d_call: TRBD1
cdr3_nt: TGCGCCAGCAGCTTTACAGGGGGCTTTTGGGAGACCCAGTACTTC
cdr3_aa: CASSFTGGFWETQYF

clone_size: -
cdr3_length: 19
v_call: TRBV23-1
j_call: TRBJ1-5
d_call: TRBD1
cdr3_nt: TGCGCCAGCAGTCACCGGGACAGGGTATTAGTCGAAAGCAATCAGCCCCAGCATTTT
cdr3_aa: CASSHRDRVLVESNQPQHF

clone_size: -
cdr3_length: 14
v_call: TRBV6-1
j_call: TRBJ1-1
d_call: TRBD1
cdr3_nt: TGTGCCAGCAGTGAATATCCAGGGGGGACTGAAGCTTTCTTT
cdr3_aa: CASSEYPGGTEAFF

clone_size: few
cdr3_length: 14
v_call: TRBV4-1
j_call: TRBJ1-1
d_call: -
cdr3_nt: TGCGCCAGCAGCCCTCCCCGAGAAAACACTGAAGCTTTCTTT
cdr3_aa: CASSPPRENTEAFF

clone_size: -
cdr3_length: 16
v_call: TRBV7-6
j_call: TRBJ2-2
d_call: TRBD2
cdr3_nt: TGTGCCAGCGGGATCAGCGGGGGCCTCACCACCGGGGAGCTGTTTTTT
cdr3_aa: CASGISGGLTTGELFF

clone_size: -
cdr3_length: 14
v_call: TRBV27
j_call: TRBJ1-3
d_call: TRBD1
cdr3_nt: TGTGCCAGCAAACCAGGGGGCGCAGGAAACACCATATATTTT
cdr3_aa: CASKPGGAGNTIYF

clone_size: once
cdr3_length: 16
v_call: TRBV9
j_call: TRBJ2-1
d_call: TRBD2
cdr3_nt: TGTGCCAGCAGCTCCAAGGTAGCGGGGGGGAACAATGAGCAGTTCTTC
cdr3_aa: CASSSKVAGGNNEQFF

clone_size: -
cdr3_length: 16
v_call: TRBV7-9
j_call: TRBJ1-5
d_call: -
cdr3_nt: TGTGCCAGCAGCTTAGCGGGGGCAGGGGTAAATCAGCCCCAGCATTTT
cdr3_aa: CASSLAGAGVNQPQHF

clone_size: -
cdr3_length: 13
v_call: TRBV7-2
j_call: TRBJ2-1
d_call: -
cdr3_nt: TGTGCCAGCAGCTGGGGGCCAGGGGATGAGCAGTTCTTC
cdr3_aa: CASSWGPGDEQFF

clone_size: -
cdr3_length: 17
v_call: TRBV7-6
j_call: TRBJ2-3
d_call: TRBD2
cdr3_nt: TGTGCCAGCAGCATGGGACTAGCTCGCGCTAGCACAGATACGCAGTATTTT
cdr3_aa: CASSMGLARASTDTQYF

clone_size: -
cdr3_length: 14
v_call: TRBV30
j_call: TRBJ1-1
d_call: -
cdr3_nt: TGTGCCTGGAGTACCGCTGGGGGGGGGAAAGAAGCTTTCTTT
cdr3_aa: CAWSTAGGGKEAFF

clone_size: -
cdr3_length: 15
v_call: TRBV7-2
j_call: TRBJ1-6
d_call: TRBD1
cdr3_nt: TGTGCCAGCAGCTTAGCGGGGACAGGGAATTCACCCCTCCACTTT
cdr3_aa: CASSLAGTGNSPLHF

clone_size: -
cdr3_length: 15
v_call: TRBV19
j_call: TRBJ2-5
d_call: -
cdr3_nt: TGTGCCAGTAGTATAGGACTGAACCCCCAAGAGACCCAGTACTTC
cdr3_aa: CASSIGLNPQETQYF

clone_size: few
cdr3_length: 15
v_call: TRBV19
j_call: TRBJ1-1
d_call: -
cdr3_nt: TGTGCCAGTAGTATAGGGACCCCGGGAGGACCTGAAGCTTTCTTT
cdr3_aa: CASSIGTPGGPEAFF

clone_size: -
cdr3_length: 16
v_call: TRBV5-1
j_call: TRBJ2-5
d_call: TRBD2
cdr3_nt: TGCGCCAGCAGCCCTCGGACTAGCGGGAGCCAAGAGACCCAGTACTTC
cdr3_aa: CASSPRTSGSQETQYF

clone_size: once
cdr3_length: 14
v_call: TRBV6-5
j_call: TRBJ1-5
d_call: TRBD1
cdr3_nt: TGTGCCAGCACCGGACAGGTCGGCAATCAGCCCCAGCATTTT
cdr3_aa: CASTGQVGNQPQHF

clone_size: -
cdr3_length: 14
v_call: TRBV2
j_call: TRBJ2-5
d_call: TRBD2
cdr3_nt: TGTGCCAGCGGTTGGCGGGAGGGACCAGAGACCCAGTACTTC
cdr3_aa: CASGWREGPETQYF

clone_size: -
cdr3_length: 12
v_call: TRBV7-8
j_call: TRBJ2-7
d_call: -
cdr3_nt: TGTGCCAGCAGCTTAGGAGTTTACGAGCAGTACTTC
cdr3_aa: CASSLGVYEQYF

clone_size: -
cdr3_length: 16
v_call: TRBV6-6
j_call: TRBJ1-4
d_call: -
cdr3_nt: TGTGCCAGCAGAACCGGACAGAGTGCAACTAATGAAAAACTGTTTTTT
cdr3_aa: CASRTGQSATNEKLFF

clone_size: -
cdr3_length: 13
v_call: TRBV6-5
j_call: TRBJ1-2
d_call: -
cdr3_nt: TGTGCCAGCAAAGGGGCCAGGGGACGTGGCTACACCTTC
cdr3_aa: CASKGARGRGYTF

clone_size: -
cdr3_length: 15
v_call: TRBV6-1
j_call: TRBJ2-6
d_call: -
cdr3_nt: TGTGCCAGCTCGGGTGGGTTATCTGGGGCCAACGTCCTGACTTTC
cdr3_aa: CASSGGLSGANVLTF

clone_size: -
cdr3_length: 16
v_call: TRBV6-5
j_call: TRBJ2-5
d_call: TRBD1
cdr3_nt: TGTGCCAGCAGTTACTCGGCCCTCCCAGGGGGAGAGACCCAGTACTTC
cdr3_aa: CASSYSALPGGETQYF

clone_size: few
cdr3_length: 13
v_call: TRBV18
j_call: TRBJ1-1
d_call: -
cdr3_nt: TGTGCCAGCTCACCTGGACTTAACACTGAAGCTTTCTTT
cdr3_aa: CASSPGLNTEAFF

clone_size: -
cdr3_length: 13
v_call: TRBV28
j_call: TRBJ1-2
d_call: -
cdr3_nt: TGTGCCAGCAGTTTCCGGGCAGGGCATGGCTACACCTTC
cdr3_aa: CASSFRAGHGYTF

clone_size: -
cdr3_length: 14
v_call: TRBV29-1
j_call: TRBJ2-2
d_call: TRBD1
cdr3_nt: TGCAGCGGCACCCGACAGGGAAACACCGGGGAGCTGTTTTTT
cdr3_aa: CSGTRQGNTGELFF